These 27 T cell receptor beta chains came from one sample sequenced in a study of blood T cell repertoires in COVID-19. Sequencing was performed with immunoSEQ multiplex PCR; in TCRdb, only in-frame clones are kept and a portion is missing. The repertoire holds roughly 210,000 clones, with about nine tenths as singletons. Specimen: PBMCs or T cells enriched from blood (not recorded which). These receptors were obtained from a man aged 25 to 40 in a cohort exposed to, infected with or recovered from COVID-19 (not recorded which).

The rearrangement uses TRBV15 and TRBJ2-7; maybe TRBD2 (6 bases). The V gene's germline CDR1 is LNHNV and CDR2 YYDKDF (reference sequence). CDR3 length: 16 amino acids. V shed 0 bases and J shed 0 bases, with 12 bases lying between them. Here the CDR3 DNA reads TGTGCCACCAGCAGAGATTCACGGCGGGGCTCCTACGAGCAGTACTTC. Residues: CATSRDSRRGSYEQYF.

CDR3 sequence (DNA): TGTGCCAGCAGCTCAACTAGGGGGGGAGGGGAGACCCAGTACTTC. This gives the protein CASSSTRGGGETQYF. The chain recombines TRBV7-2 with TRBJ2-5, with D tentatively TRBD2 (7 bases). The CDR3 has 15 residues. V lost 4 bases and J 5 bases, leaving 17 bases between the germline ends. The germline V gene has CDR1 SGHTA and CDR2 FQGNSA. The full variable domain, with the rest looked up from reference TRBV7-2 and TRBJ2-5, is GAGVSQSPSNKVTEKGKDVELRCDPISGHTALYWYRQSLGQGLEFLIYFQGNSAPDKSGLPSDRFSAERTGGSVSTLTIQRTQQEDSAVYLCASSSTRGGGETQYFGPGTRLLVL.

This sequence joins TRBV18 and TRBJ1-1; no firm D call. Germline CDR1 reads KGHSH; CDR2 reads LQKENI. This CDR3 is 13 amino acids long. The V gene lost 2 bases and the J gene lost 2 bases, with 6 bases spanning the gap. The CDR3: CASSPKANTEAFF. The CDR3 DNA reads TGTGCCAGCTCACCAAAAGCTAACACTGAAGCTTTCTTT.

In its sample, this clone was seen a few times. This rearrangement joins TRBV5-4 to TRBJ2-7; 10 nucleotides line up with TRBD2. V trimming: 4 bases; J trimming: 2 bases; junction bases outside the gene matches: 6. This CDR3 spans 15 amino acids. The germline V gene encodes CDR1 SGHNT and CDR2 YYREEE (reference sequence). DNA of the CDR3: TGTGCCAGCAGCCCTAGCGGGAGAGGGGCCTACGAGCAGTACTTC. It translates to CASSPSGRGAYEQYF. Complete variable domain (other parts from reference TRBV5-4 and TRBJ2-7): ETGVTQSPTHLIKTRGQQVTLRCSSQSGHNTVSWYQQALGQGPQFIFQYYREEENGRGNFPPRFSGLQFPNYSSELNVNALELDDSALYLCASSPSGRGAYEQYFGPGTRLTVT.

The CDR3 spells CATSRDRGGGNEQFF. The CDR3 bases are TGTGCCACCAGCAGAGATAGGGGGGGAGGTAATGAGCAGTTCTTC. The J gene is TRBJ2-1, the V gene TRBV15; a weak D match, TRBD2 (7 bases). Trimming removed 0 bases from V and 7 bases from J, with 13 bases in between. The germline gives CDR1 LNHNV, CDR2 YYDKDF (reference sequence). The CDR3 extends over 15 amino acids.

The rearrangement joins TRBV9 to TRBJ2-3, with 8 bases matching TRBD1. The CDR3 covers 18 residues. The V segment lost 2 bases and the J segment 2 bases; nucleotides outside the gene matches: 13. The germline gives CDR1 SGDLS, CDR2 YYNGEE. CDR3 in amino acids: CASSVNSGQGAVTDTQYF. CDR3 bases: TGTGCCAGCAGCGTTAACTCCGGGCAGGGGGCTGTCACAGATACGCAGTATTTT.

The chain employs TRBV7-8 and TRBJ2-1; 8 nucleotides line up with TRBD2. Germline-derived CDR1 and CDR2 are SGHVS and FQNEAQ. This CDR3 is 15 amino acids long. The V segment lost 0 bases and the J segment 5 bases; nucleotides outside the gene matches: 3. The CDR3 region is CASSLAELADNEQFF. The CDR3 nucleotides read TGTGCCAGCAGCTTAGCCGAACTAGCGGACAATGAGCAGTTCTTC.

CDR3 amino acids: CASILSGGTEAFF. In nucleotides, the CDR3 is TGTGCCAGCATCCTCTCGGGAGGGACTGAAGCTTTCTTT. V is TRBV28 and J is TRBJ1-1; no clear D. Trimming cost V 7 bases and J 5 bases, with 14 bases left between them. Germline V gene data show CDR1 as MDHEN and CDR2 as SYDVKM. The CDR3 consists of 13 residues.

The chain employs TRBV13 and TRBJ2-1, with 7 positions matching TRBD1. V dropped 5 bases and J dropped 9; count of bases not matched to a gene: 7. The CDR3 is made up of 13 amino acids. Germline CDR1 reads PRHDT; CDR2 reads FYEKMQ (reference sequence). The CDR3 region is CASSTRQGSEQFF. In DNA, the CDR3 is TGTGCCAGCAGCACAAGACAGGGAAGTGAGCAGTTCTTC. Full variable domain (remainder filled in from reference TRBV13 and TRBJ2-1): AAGVIQSPRHLIKEKRETATLKCYPIPRHDTVYWYQQGPGQDPQFLISFYEKMQSDKGSIPDRFSAQQFSDYHSELNMSSLELGDSALYFCASSTRQGSEQFFGPGTRLTVL.

V is TRBV27 and J is TRBJ2-7; weak D call: TRBD1 (6 bases). This CDR3 contains 14 residues. V was pared by 6 bases and J by 0 bases, with 12 bases between. Germline CDR1 is MNHEY and CDR2 is SMNVEV (reference sequence). CDR3 residues: CASRSTGISYEQYF. Written as DNA, the CDR3 is TGTGCCAGCAGGAGTACAGGGATCTCCTACGAGCAGTACTTC.

The V call is TRBV9, the J call TRBJ2-1, with D perhaps matching TRBD2 (6 bases). The V and J ends lost 0 bases and 7 bases respectively, with 17 bases between them. Germline-derived CDR1 and CDR2 are SGDLS and YYNGEE. The CDR3 runs 16 residues. CDR3: CASSVVWDSTENEQFF. The CDR3 nucleotides are TGTGCCAGCAGCGTAGTATGGGACTCGACCGAGAATGAGCAGTTCTTC.

The V call is TRBV19, the J call TRBJ2-2; no reliable D call. CDR1 is LNHDA, CDR2 SQIVND, per germline (reference sequence). The CDR3 extends over 11 amino acids. The V end was cut by 4 bases, the J end by 7 bases, with 4 bases between. CDR3 in DNA: TGTGCCAGTAGTACTAGCGGGGAGCTGTTTTTT. Protein: CASSTSGELFF.

The V call is TRBV2, the J call TRBJ2-5, with D perhaps matching TRBD2 (6 bases). CDR3 size: 15 residues. With 0 bases removed from V and 2 bases from J, the gap between germline ends came to 10 bases. Germline loops: CDR1 SNHLY, CDR2 FYNNEI. CDR3 amino acids: CASSEAGGLQETQYF. In DNA, the CDR3 is TGTGCCAGCAGTGAAGCGGGAGGTCTGCAAGAGACCCAGTACTTC.

The rearrangement links TRBV3-1 (or the pseudogene TRBV3-2) to TRBJ1-1; TRBD1 aligns across 8 bases. Germline V gives CDR1 LGHDT, CDR2 YNNKEL (reference sequence). V shed 0 bases, J shed 4 bases, and the junction held 13 bases outside the gene matches. This CDR3 region has 18 residues. The CDR3 nucleotides read TGTGCCAGCAGCCAAGACTGGCCAGGGGGCGTTTCGGGCACTGAAGCTTTCTTT. It encodes CASSQDWPGGVSGTEAFF.

The chain joins TRBV5-1 to TRBJ1-1; 8 bases fit TRBD1. The CDR3 is 16 amino acids. Germline CDR1 is SGHRS and CDR2 is YFSETQ. V dropped 4 bases and J dropped 6; count of bases not matched to a gene: 14. CDR3 DNA sequence: TGCGCCAGCAGCCTTTACCCGGGACAGGCGGCATCTGAAGCTTTCTTT. It specifies CASSLYPGQAASEAFF.

This chain connects TRBV9 to TRBJ2-7, with a weak D call TRBD2 (5 bases). This CDR3 spans 12 amino acids. Trimming took 4 bases from V and 6 from J, leaving 11 bases between them. Per the germline V gene, CDR1 is SGDLS and CDR2 is YYNGEE. CDR3 sequence: CASSSGTGEQYF. The CDR3 DNA sequence: TGTGCCAGCAGCTCGGGAACCGGCGAGCAGTACTTC.

This chain uses TRBV10-3 with TRBJ2-7; D is possibly TRBD1 (6 bases). The CDR3 loop spans 14 amino acids. Trimming took 0 bases from V and 3 from J, leaving 9 bases between them. The V gene's germline CDR1 is ENHRY and CDR2 SYGVKD. Here the CDR3 DNA reads TGTGCCATCAGTGAGTCGACAGGTTTCTACGAGCAGTACTTC. Protein: CAISESTGFYEQYF.

V usage is TRBV6-5 and J usage is TRBJ1-4; D is unresolved. The CDR3 sequence is 13 residues long. The germline CDR1 and CDR2 sequences are MNHEY and SVGAGI. V was cut by 2 bases and J by 5 bases, with 6 bases left in between. CDR3 loop: CASSYNTNEKLFF. CDR3 DNA: TGTGCCAGCAGTTACAACACGAATGAAAAACTGTTTTTT.

This chain links TRBV4-3 with TRBJ1-2; TRBD1 matches at 8 bases. CDR1 LGHNA and CDR2 YSLEER come from the germline V gene. Trimming cost V 2 bases and J 6 bases; bases outside gene matches: 11. This CDR3 comprises 16 residues. The CDR3 is CASSQPIPGQGHGYTF. CDR3 bases: TGCGCCAGCAGCCAACCCATACCCGGACAGGGCCATGGCTACACCTTC.

This sequence joins TRBV18 and TRBJ1-1; D not resolved. V dropped 2 bases and J dropped 0 bases, with 13 bases sitting between them. Germline-derived CDR1 and CDR2 are KGHSH and LQKENI. The CDR3 runs to 16 residues. CDR3 in amino acids: CASSPERSLMNTEAFF. The CDR3 coding sequence is TGTGCCAGCTCACCAGAAAGGAGTCTTATGAACACTGAAGCTTTCTTT.

The rearrangement uses TRBV27 and TRBJ1-5; D not certain. Trimming left V 1 base short and J 1 base short, with 17 bases between. Germline CDR1 reads MNHEY; CDR2 reads SMNVEV (reference sequence). The CDR3 length is 18 residues. The CDR3 nucleotides read TGTGCCAGCAGTTTATATAGCACCCGGCTAAAGAGCAATCAGCCCCAGCATTTT. Encoded protein: CASSLYSTRLKSNQPQHF.

The rearrangement uses TRBV7-8 and TRBJ1-3; the D is unclear. This CDR3 has 11 amino acids. Germline CDR1 reads SGHVS; CDR2 reads FQNEAQ. V lost 7 bases and J lost 4, with 5 bases in between. This CDR3 reads CASTLGNTIYF. The CDR3 DNA reads TGTGCCAGCACCCTAGGAAACACCATATATTTT.

This clone was picked up one time. The J gene is TRBJ1-1, the V gene TRBV7-9, with 7 positions matching TRBD1. This CDR3 region has 13 residues. CDR1 and CDR2 from the germline V gene are SEHNR and FQNEAQ (reference sequence). The ends lost 5 bases at V and 4 bases at J; junction bases unmatched: 4. Written as DNA, the CDR3 is TGTGCCAGCAGCATCCGACAGGGCACTGAAGCTTTCTTT. This gives the protein CASSIRQGTEAFF.

V is TRBV5-8 and J is TRBJ1-4; possible D gene TRBD1, 6 bases. In germline, CDR1 is SGHTS, CDR2 YDEGEE. The CDR3 runs to 11 residues. The ends were cut back, 0 bases at V and 13 bases at J, with 7 bases in the middle. CDR3 in DNA: TGTGCCAGCAGCTTGGGAGGGGGACTGTTTTTT. Translation: CASSLGGGLFF.

The J gene is TRBJ1-2, the V gene TRBV28; possibly TRBD1 for D (5 bases). The CDR3 has 14 residues. V shed 6 bases and J shed 3 bases, with 14 bases lying between them. From germline, CDR1 is MDHEN and CDR2 SYDVKM. CDR3 nucleotides: TGTGCCAGCAGCCCAGGGCGTGCAGACTATGGCTACACCTTC. Its translation: CASSPGRADYGYTF.

The V and J genes are TRBV5-1 and TRBJ2-7; D may be TRBD1 (5 bases). The V gene lost 3 bases and the J gene lost 5 bases, with 12 bases spanning the gap. This CDR3 is 13 amino acids long. Germline CDR1 is SGHRS and CDR2 is YFSETQ. The CDR3 nucleotides read TGCGCCAGCAGCTCTCAGGGTTCAAACGAGCAGTACTTC. It yields the protein CASSSQGSNEQYF.

The chain carries TRBV3-1 (or the pseudogene TRBV3-2) and TRBJ2-1, with D perhaps TRBD2 (7 bases). CDR1 LGHDT and CDR2 YNNKEL come from the germline V gene (reference sequence). The CDR3 is 15 amino acids. The ends were cut back, 1 base at V and 7 bases at J, with 14 bases in the middle. This chain's CDR3 is CASSQVGGRLNEQFF. DNA of the CDR3: TGTGCCAGCAGCCAAGTCGGGGGGCGATTGAATGAGCAGTTCTTC.